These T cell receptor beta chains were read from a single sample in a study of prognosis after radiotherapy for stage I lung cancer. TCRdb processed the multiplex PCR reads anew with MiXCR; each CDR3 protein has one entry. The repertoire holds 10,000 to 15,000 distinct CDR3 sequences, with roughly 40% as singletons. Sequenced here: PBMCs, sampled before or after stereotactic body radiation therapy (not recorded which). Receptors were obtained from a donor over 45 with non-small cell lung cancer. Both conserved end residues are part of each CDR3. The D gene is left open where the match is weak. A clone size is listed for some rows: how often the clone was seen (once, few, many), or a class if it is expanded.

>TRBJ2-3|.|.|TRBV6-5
TGTGCCAGCAGTTGGCTGTGGGGAGGAACAGATACGCAGTATTTT
CASSWLWGGTDTQYF
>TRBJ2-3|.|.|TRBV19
TGTGCCAGTAGCACGGATAGTGGGGCGCAGTATTTT
CASSTDSGAQYF
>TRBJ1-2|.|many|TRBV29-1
TGCAGCGTTGGAGAGGTGCCTAGAGGCTACACCTTC
CSVGEVPRGYTF
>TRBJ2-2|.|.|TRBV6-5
TGTGCCAGCAGTTACCTTGGGACTTGTAATACCGGGGAGCTGTTTTTT
CASSYLGTCNTGELFF
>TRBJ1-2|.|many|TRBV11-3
TGTGCCAGCAGCTCGACAGGAGGGCATGGCTACACCTTC
CASSSTGGHGYTF
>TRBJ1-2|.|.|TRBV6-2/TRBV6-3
TGTGCCAGCAGTTACCCCGGGGGCGGACTCTATGGCTACACCTTC
CASSYPGGGLYGYTF
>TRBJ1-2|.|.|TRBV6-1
TGTGCCAGCAGCGGACAGACTGGCGGCTACACCTTC
CASSGQTGGYTF
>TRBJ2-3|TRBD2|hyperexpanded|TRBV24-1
TGTGCCACCAGTGATTTTAGCGGGGGGGCACCCGATACGCAGTATTTT
CATSDFSGGAPDTQYF
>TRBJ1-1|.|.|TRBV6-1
TGTGCCAGCAGTGACAGGGGACTGAACACTGAAGCTTTCTTT
CASSDRGLNTEAFF
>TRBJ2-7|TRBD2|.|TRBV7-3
TGTGCCAGCAGCTTAACGGGGGGAGGGCTCCACGAGCAGTACTTC
CASSLTGGGLHEQYF
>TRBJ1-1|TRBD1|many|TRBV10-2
TGCGCCAGCAAGGGGACAGGGTTTGGGAAAACTGAAGCTTTCTTT
CASKGTGFGKTEAFF
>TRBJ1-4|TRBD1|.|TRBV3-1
TGTACCAGCTCGACAGGGGGAGATGAAAAACTGTTTTTT
CTSSTGGDEKLFF
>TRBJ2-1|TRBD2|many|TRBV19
TGTGCCAGTAGTAGAAGCGGGAGGAGGAATGAGCAGTTCTTC
CASSRSGRRNEQFF
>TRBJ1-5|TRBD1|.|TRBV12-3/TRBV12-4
TGTGCCAGCAGTTTACCATGGGTTGTGGGGACAGGATATAGCAATAAGCCCCAGCATTTT
CASSLPWVVGTGYSNKPQHF
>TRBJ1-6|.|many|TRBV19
TGTGCCAGTAGTGGGACAAACAATTCACCCCTCCACTTT
CASSGTNNSPLHF
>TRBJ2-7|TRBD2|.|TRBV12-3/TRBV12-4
TGTGCCAGCAACTCAGCGGGAGGGGGCTACGAGCAGTACTTC
CASNSAGGGYEQYF
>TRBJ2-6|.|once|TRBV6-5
TGTGCCATCAGTTACGGTCGGCGGGCTCTAGACTCTGGGGCCAACGTCCTGACTTTC
CAISYGRRALDSGANVLTF
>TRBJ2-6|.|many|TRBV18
TGTGCCAGCTCACCACCGAGGCGGGAAAACACTGGGGCCAACGTCCTGACTTTC
CASSPPRRENTGANVLTF
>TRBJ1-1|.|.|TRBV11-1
TGTGCCAGCAGCTTAGCGAACACTGAAGCTTTCTTT
CASSLANTEAFF
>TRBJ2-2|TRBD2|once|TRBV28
TGTGCCAGCAGCCGGGGACTAGCGAAGAACACCGGGGAGCTGTTTTTT
CASSRGLAKNTGELFF
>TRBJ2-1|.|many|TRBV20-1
TGCAGTGCTTCCCCTTTTAACAATGAGCAGTTCTTC
CSASPFNNEQFF
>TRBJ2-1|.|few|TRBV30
TGTGCCTGGAGTGTACCCACCAATGAGCAGTTCTTC
CAWSVPTNEQFF